A selection of T cell receptor beta chains follows, all from one sample in a study of CD8+ T cells in alopecia areata. Assay used: immunoSEQ multiplex PCR; TCRdb lists only in-frame clones, some missing. The sample includes roughly 230,000 clones, less than 50% seen only once; the top ten take 2.6%. Source: CD4+ T cells sorted from blood, taken at approximately week 36, from a patient treated with tofacitinib. These receptors were collected from a human donor with alopecia areata. CDR3s include the opening cysteine and the closing phenylalanine or tryptophan. D genes are given only for firm matches. For some rows the clone size is stated as once, few or many, or as a class when expanded; others skip it.

len	abundance	v_gene	d_gene	j_gene	CDR3aa	CDR3nt
15	.	TRBV25-1	.	TRBJ1-4	CASSAQGFTNEKLFF	TGTGCCAGCAGTGCCCAGGGCTTCACTAATGAAAAACTGTTTTTT
15	.	TRBV5-1	TRBD2	TRBJ2-1	CASSPVAGVRNEQFF	TGCGCCAGCAGCCCCGTAGCGGGAGTTCGGAATGAGCAGTTCTTC
13	.	TRBV4-1	.	TRBJ2-3	CASSLQEADTQYF	TGCGCCAGCAGCCTCCAAGAGGCAGATACGCAGTATTTT
14	.	TRBV30	TRBD1	TRBJ2-3	CAWSGGTGTDTQYF	TGTGCCTGGAGTGGCGGGACAGGAACAGATACGCAGTATTTT
17	few	TRBV19	TRBD2	TRBJ2-3	CASSRPRASGSRDTQYF	TGTGCCAGTAGTAGGCCAAGGGCTAGCGGATCCAGAGATACGCAGTATTTT
15	many	TRBV28	TRBD2	TRBJ2-4	CASSSSGRAKNIQYF	TGTGCCAGCAGTTCAAGCGGGAGGGCCAAAAACATTCAGTACTTC
12	once	TRBV27	.	TRBJ2-1	CAAQGDYNEQFF	TGTGCCGCGCAAGGCGATTACAATGAGCAGTTCTTC
16	.	TRBV6-1	TRBD1	TRBJ2-7	CASSARQGSYSYEQYF	TGTGCCAGCAGTGCCCGACAGGGGTCTTACTCCTACGAGCAGTACTTC
14	.	TRBV27	.	TRBJ2-3	CASRGMSSGDTQYF	TGTGCCAGCAGAGGGATGTCCTCCGGAGATACGCAGTATTTT
13	few	TRBV29-1	TRBD1	TRBJ2-3	CSAPGQGTDTQYF	TGCAGCGCCCCGGGACAGGGAACAGATACGCAGTATTTT
16	once	TRBV15	TRBD2	TRBJ2-1	CATSRDLAGLGNEQFF	TGTGCCACCAGCAGAGATCTAGCGGGACTTGGCAATGAGCAGTTCTTC
13	.	TRBV25-1	TRBD2	TRBJ2-7	CASSATSGLEQYF	TGTGCCAGCAGTGCGACTAGCGGGCTCGAGCAGTACTTC
15	many	TRBV11-2	.	TRBJ2-7	CASSLSRVESYEQYF	TGTGCCAGCAGCTTATCGCGGGTCGAATCCTACGAGCAGTACTTC
12	.	TRBV30	.	TRBJ2-4	CAWGEQGYIQYF	TGTGCCTGGGGGGAACAGGGCTACATTCAGTACTTC
15	many	TRBV5-4	TRBD1	TRBJ2-7	CASSPQGAPYYEQYF	TGTGCCAGCAGCCCACAGGGGGCCCCCTACTACGAGCAGTACTTC
12	.	TRBV6-5	.	TRBJ2-3	CASSSYTDTQYF	TGTGCCAGCAGCTCCTATACAGATACGCAGTATTTT
14	.	TRBV5-1	TRBD2	TRBJ2-7	CASSLGTSGYEQYF	TGCGCCAGCAGCCTCGGGACTAGCGGATACGAGCAGTACTTC
13	few	TRBV14	.	TRBJ1-2	CASSPDRRYGYTF	TGTGCCAGCAGCCCGGACAGACGCTATGGCTACACCTTC
13	.	TRBV9	TRBD1	TRBJ1-2	CASSIDRAGGYTF	TGTGCCAGCAGTATCGACAGGGCGGGAGGCTACACCTTC
15	.	TRBV7-2	.	TRBJ2-5	CASSSGTARAETQYF	TGTGCCAGCAGCTCCGGGACGGCACGTGCGGAGACCCAGTACTTC
13	.	TRBV6-1	.	TRBJ2-4	CASRELAKNIQYF	TGTGCCAGCAGGGAGTTAGCCAAAAACATTCAGTACTTC
15	.	TRBV28	.	TRBJ1-5	CASSWRYGGNQPQHF	TGTGCCAGCAGTTGGCGGTATGGGGGCAATCAGCCCCAGCATTTT
14	.	TRBV27	.	TRBJ1-2	CASSSSGLSYGYTF	TGTGCCAGCAGTTCCAGCGGGTTGAGCTATGGCTACACCTTC
17	.	TRBV7-7	TRBD2	TRBJ2-5	CASSLVGLAGGQETQYF	TGTGCCAGCAGCTTAGTGGGACTAGCGGGAGGCCAAGAGACCCAGTACTTC
11	.	TRBV30	.	TRBJ2-1	CASAGRTEQFF	TGTGCCTCAGCGGGCCGAACAGAGCAGTTCTTC
13	.	TRBV25-1	.	TRBJ1-2	CASSEMGLSGYTF	TGTGCCAGCAGTGAAATGGGACTATCGGGCTACACCTTC
14	.	TRBV25-1	.	TRBJ1-2	CASSEGEEDYGYTF	TGTGCCAGCAGTGAAGGGGAGGAGGACTATGGCTACACCTTC
12	.	TRBV10-3	.	TRBJ2-5	CASSWSRETQYF	TGTGCCAGCAGTTGGTCTCGTGAGACCCAGTACTTC
14	few	TRBV29-1	TRBD2	TRBJ2-7	CSVLTSGSSYEQYF	TGCAGCGTCTTAACTAGCGGGAGTTCCTACGAGCAGTACTTC
16	.	TRBV30	.	TRBJ1-5	CAWKSGGDLGNQPQHF	TGTGCCTGGAAAAGCGGGGGAGACCTGGGCAATCAGCCCCAGCATTTT
14	.	TRBV5-4	.	TRBJ2-5	CASRRDIREETQYF	TGTGCCAGCAGACGGGACATTAGGGAAGAGACCCAGTACTTC
14	few	TRBV30	TRBD2	TRBJ2-3	CAWNLAESTDTQYF	TGTGCCTGGAACCTAGCGGAGAGCACAGATACGCAGTATTTT
14	.	TRBV5-1	.	TRBJ2-1	CASSLDEPGNEQFF	TGCGCCAGCAGCTTGGACGAGCCGGGCAATGAGCAGTTCTTC
14	.	TRBV15	.	TRBJ1-2	CATSAWGQNYGYTF	TGTGCCACCTCTGCGTGGGGACAAAACTATGGCTACACCTTC
14	.	TRBV29-1	.	TRBJ2-3	CSVDGYNPTDTQYF	TGCAGCGTTGATGGCTATAACCCCACAGATACGCAGTATTTT
15	.	TRBV7-2	.	TRBJ1-5	CASSLTGQNLQPQHF	TGTGCCAGCAGCCTGACCGGGCAGAACCTTCAGCCCCAGCATTTT
13	few	TRBV7-2	.	TRBJ2-1	CASRLGGNNEQFF	TGTGCCAGCAGGCTGGGCGGCAACAATGAGCAGTTCTTC
15	.	TRBV4-2	TRBD1	TRBJ2-5	CASSQADRGRETQYF	TGTGCCAGCAGCCAAGCGGACAGGGGGCGGGAGACCCAGTACTTC
16	.	TRBV4-1	TRBD2	TRBJ2-7	CASSPAGLAGGGEQYF	TGCGCCAGCAGCCCGGCAGGACTAGCGGGAGGTGGCGAGCAGTACTTC
18	few	TRBV4-3	.	TRBJ1-1	CASSQDLVREPLNTEAFF	TGCGCCAGCAGCCAAGATTTGGTCAGGGAACCCCTGAACACTGAAGCTTTCTTT
12	.	TRBV30	.	TRBJ2-7	CAWSSLSYEQYF	TGTGCCTGGAGTAGCCTCTCCTACGAGCAGTACTTC
14	.	TRBV11-2	.	TRBJ2-3	CASSLGGFTDTQYF	TGTGCCAGCAGCTTAGGAGGATTCACAGATACGCAGTATTTT
15	.	TRBV5-1	TRBD2	TRBJ2-1	CASSFTGGAYNEQFF	TGCGCCAGCAGCTTTACGGGAGGTGCCTACAATGAGCAGTTCTTC
15	.	TRBV25-1	TRBD1	TRBJ1-1	CASSEGGGRQTEAFF	TGTGCCAGCAGTGAAGGAGGGGGCCGACAGACTGAAGCTTTCTTT